This T cell receptor (beta chain) was sequenced in a study of CXCR3-negative and CXCR3-positive naive CD8 T cells. The CDR3 is made up of 15 amino acids. CDR1 is MRHNA, CDR2 SNTAGT, per germline. The TRB libraries of cDNA were built by UMI-labeled 5' RACE. TCRdb reprocessed the 5' RACE reads and reports one entry per CDR3 protein, with no DNA. Here the sample table reports over 35,000 distinct CDR3 sequences. This clonotype registers medium-sized (0.01 to 0.1%) by frequency. V usage is TRBV6-4 and J usage is TRBJ2-1. The specimen was memory CD8+ T cells from blood. The sequence derives from a human donor in good health. Some clones in this sample may be carry-over from other donors' samples. CDR3 sequence: CASSEQGGSYNEQFF.